The source of this T cell receptor (beta chain) is a study of blood T cell repertoires in COVID-19. Measured with immunoSEQ multiplex PCR; TCRdb has only the in-frame clones, and not every one. The table includes about 430,000 clones, around 91% detected once. Germline V gene sequence: CDR1 LGHDT, CDR2 YNNKEL (reference sequence). V was clipped by 4 bases and J by 7 bases; unmatched bases: 4. This CDR3 comprises 13 residues. This clone was detected once. The source of this sequence is a man younger than 45 who had recovered from COVID-19. The genes are TRBV3-1 (or the pseudogene TRBV3-2) and TRBJ1-5; 7 nucleotides align to TRBD1. Sequenced input: PBMCs or T cells enriched from blood (not recorded which). DNA for the CDR3: TGTGCCAGCAGCCGACAGGGCTTACAGCCCCAGCATTTT. Translated: CASSRQGLQPQHF.